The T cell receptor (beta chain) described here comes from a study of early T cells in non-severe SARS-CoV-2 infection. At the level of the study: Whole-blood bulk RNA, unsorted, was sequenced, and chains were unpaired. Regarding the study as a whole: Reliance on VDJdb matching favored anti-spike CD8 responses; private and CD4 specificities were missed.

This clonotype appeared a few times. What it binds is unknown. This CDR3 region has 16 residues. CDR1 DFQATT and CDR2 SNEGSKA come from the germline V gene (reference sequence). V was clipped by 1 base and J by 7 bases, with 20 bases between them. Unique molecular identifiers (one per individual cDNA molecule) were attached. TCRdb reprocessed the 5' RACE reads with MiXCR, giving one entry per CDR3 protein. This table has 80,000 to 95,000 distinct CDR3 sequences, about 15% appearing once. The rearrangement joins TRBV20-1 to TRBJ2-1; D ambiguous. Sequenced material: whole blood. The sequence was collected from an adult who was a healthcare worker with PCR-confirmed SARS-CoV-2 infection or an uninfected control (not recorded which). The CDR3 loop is CSARVPNMQPRNEQFF. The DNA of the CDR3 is TGCAGTGCTAGAGTCCCCAACATGCAACCGAGAAATGAGCAGTTCTTC.